This TCR beta chain was profiled in a study of blood T cell repertoires in COVID-19. Whole-study context: Acute-phase and convalescent COVID-19 samples originated in the United States, Italy and Spain. Sources were T cells, B-cell-depleted T cells, or PBMCs; the material itself was cDNA or gDNA.

Germline V gives CDR1 SGHAT, CDR2 FQDESV (reference sequence). The V end was cut by 3 bases, the J end by 0 bases, with 8 bases between. This CDR3 has 15 residues. This clone appeared a single time. In the original workflow: Reference gene primer amplification in the assay estimated nucleated cell counts. Only in-frame clones appear in the TCRdb table, and some are missing; sequencing was by immunoSEQ multiplex PCR. V, J and clone size reflect that table, while D and trimming were determined from the DNA. In the table there are around 190,000 clones, 82% of which are singletons. The chain carries TRBV11-1 and TRBJ2-2, with D tentatively TRBD1 (5 bases). Material: peripheral blood. The clonotype comes from an older woman with COVID-19, enrolled during active disease. CDR3 sequence reads: CASSLTVTNTGELFF. In DNA form, the CDR3 reads TGTGCCAGCAGCTTGACAGTCACGAACACCGGGGAGCTGTTTTTT.